Below are 12 T cell receptor beta chains sequenced from a single sample in a study of beta chain features in type 1 diabetes. TCRB transcripts that were expressed got sequenced, as all of the isolated RNA had been reverse transcribed. Some clones are missing from TCRdb's copy, which holds only in-frame ones; the method was immunoSEQ multiplex PCR. The repertoire holds more than 120,000 clones, with 10% as singletons. The source material was naive CD4+ T cells from blood. The receptors stem from a young man in good health.

This clone has just a few counts. The gene calls are TRBV4-1 and TRBJ1-3; 8 nucleotides align to TRBD1. Germline CDR1 reads MGHRA; CDR2 reads YSYEKL. CDR3 length: 20 amino acids. V gave up 2 bases and J gave up 0 bases; unmatched junction bases: 15. Written as DNA, the CDR3 is TGCGCCAGCAGCCAATCGTCGAGGACGGACAGGGCGAACTCTGGAAACACCATATATTTT. It yields the protein CASSQSSRTDRANSGNTIYF.

This clone was observed a few times. The chain couples TRBV5-1 to TRBJ1-2; TRBD1 aligns across 11 bases. The CDR3 extends over 15 amino acids. V gave up 4 bases and J gave up 8 bases; unmatched junction bases: 10. Germline values: CDR1 SGHRS, CDR2 YFSETQ. In DNA, the CDR3 is TGCGCCAGCAGCGACTGGGACAGGGGGTCTTACGGCTACACCTTC. This encodes CASSDWDRGSYGYTF.

This clone has only a few counts. CDR3 region: CASHSPGSTPQHF. CDR3 coding DNA: TGTGCAAGTCACTCCCCAGGGTCGACGCCCCAGCATTTT. V and J are TRBV12-2 and TRBJ1-5; the DNA was not used to check the table's D call, TRBD1. TRBV12-2 is described as a pseudogene. The CDR3 sequence is 13 residues long.

This clone was counted at least ten times. The V call is TRBV6-6, the J call TRBJ2-7; 7 bases line up with TRBD1. CDR1 is MNHNY, CDR2 SVGAGI, per germline (reference sequence). CDR3 length equals 12 residues. The ends lost 4 bases at V and 7 bases at J; junction bases unmatched: 4. As DNA, the CDR3 is TGTGCCAGCAGTTTAACAGGGGATGAGCAGTACTTC. This codes for CASSLTGDEQYF.

This clone has a handful of counts. This chain links TRBV28 with TRBJ1-5; TRBD1 aligns across 8 bases. This CDR3 is built from 16 residues. Looked up from germline, CDR1 is MDHEN and CDR2 is SYDVKM. V was clipped by 1 base and J by 2 bases; unmatched bases: 4. The CDR3, as DNA: TGTGCCAGCAGTTTATTCCAGGGGGCGGGCAATCAGCCCCAGCATTTT. It specifies CASSLFQGAGNQPQHF.

This clone was recorded many times. The chain recombines TRBV7-9 with TRBJ2-7; no definite D call. The CDR3 covers 12 residues. Looked up from germline, CDR1 is SEHNR and CDR2 is FQNEAQ (reference sequence). Trimming took off 4 bases at V and 2 bases at J, with 6 bases between the two ends. The CDR3 loop is CASSSEAYEQYF. The CDR3 nucleotides are TGTGCCAGCAGCTCAGAGGCCTACGAGCAGTACTTC.

The CDR3 protein is CASSPYDSAYEQYF. The CDR3 DNA reads TGTGCCAGCAGCCCTTATGACAGTGCCTACGAGCAGTACTTC. V is TRBV27 and J is TRBJ2-7; tentatively, D is TRBD1 (5 bases). CDR1 and CDR2 from the germline V gene are MNHEY and SMNVEV (reference sequence). Trimming stripped 6 bases from V and 2 bases from J, with 14 bases between. This CDR3 region has 14 residues.

The chain carries TRBV18 and TRBJ2-3; 12 bases fit TRBD1. Germline V gene data show CDR1 as KGHSH and CDR2 as LQKENI. J gave up 6 bases and V 6 bases, and 7 bases lay outside the gene matches. The CDR3 loop spans 15 amino acids. The CDR3 spells CASSPGTGGMDTQYF. The CDR3 coding sequence is TGTGCCAGCTCTCCCGGGACAGGGGGCATGGATACGCAGTATTTT.

The chain recombines TRBV28 with TRBJ2-3; the match to TRBD2 covers 11 bases. The J segment lost 6 bases and the V segment lost 7 bases, leaving 6 bases of the junction unmatched. Looked up from germline, CDR1 is MDHEN and CDR2 is SYDVKM. CDR3 size: 14 residues. The DNA of the CDR3 is TGTGCCAGCAACCTAGCGGGGGGAAAGGATACGCAGTATTTT. This translates into CASNLAGGKDTQYF.

This clone was observed many times. The chain uses TRBV25-1 and TRBJ2-7; TRBD1 matches 9 bases. This CDR3 is 13 amino acids long. Trimming removed 4 bases from V and 3 bases from J; junction bases left unmatched: 1. Germline CDR1 is MGHDK and CDR2 is SYGVNS. The CDR3 loop is CASSGQGDYEQYF. Here the CDR3 DNA reads TGTGCCAGCAGTGGACAGGGGGACTACGAGCAGTACTTC.

The rearrangement links TRBV7-8 to TRBJ2-7; 7 nucleotides line up with TRBD1. Germline assignment: CDR1 SGHVS and CDR2 FQNEAQ. V lost 5 bases and J lost 2; bases outside the gene matches: 6. This CDR3 has 14 residues. The CDR3 is CASSHRDRAYEQYF. CDR3 nucleotides: TGTGCCAGCAGCCACCGGGACAGAGCCTACGAGCAGTACTTC.

V is TRBV6-5 and J is TRBJ1-4; D is possibly TRBD1 (6 bases). The germline gives CDR1 MNHEY, CDR2 SVGAGI. The CDR3 extends over 15 amino acids. V lost 5 bases and J lost 3, with 13 bases in between. CDR3 in DNA: TGTGCCAGCAGTACCGACAGGCTACCTAATGAAAAACTGTTTTTT. It codes for CASSTDRLPNEKLFF.